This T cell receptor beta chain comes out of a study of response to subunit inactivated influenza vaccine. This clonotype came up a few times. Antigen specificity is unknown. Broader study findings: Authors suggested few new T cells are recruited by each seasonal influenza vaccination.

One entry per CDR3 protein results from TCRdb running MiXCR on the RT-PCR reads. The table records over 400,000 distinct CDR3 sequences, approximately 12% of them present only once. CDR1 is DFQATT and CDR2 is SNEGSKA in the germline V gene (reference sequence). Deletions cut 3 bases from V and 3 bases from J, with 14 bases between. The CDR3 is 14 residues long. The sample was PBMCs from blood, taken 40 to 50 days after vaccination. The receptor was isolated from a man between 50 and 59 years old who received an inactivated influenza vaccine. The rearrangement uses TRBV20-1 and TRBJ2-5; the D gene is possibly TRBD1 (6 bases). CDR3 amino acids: CSASKGQMKETQYF. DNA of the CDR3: TGCAGTGCTAGTAAAGGACAGATGAAAGAGACCCAGTACTTC.